The T cell receptor (beta chain) described here comes from a study of a mutant IDH1 vaccine in newly diagnosed glioma. Study-level background: Patients got radiotherapy, temozolomide, or both beforehand, and most got both.

Documented time point: week 23, last vaccination. Alongside topical imiquimod, each dose of vaccine comprised 300 ug of mutant IDH1 20-mer peptide. The protocol was immunoSEQ multiplex PCR, while the TCRdb copy is restricted to in-frame clones and leaves out a portion. The sample has about 38,000 clones, about four fifths seen once. This clone has more than one count but fewer than ten. Its cognate antigen is unknown. This specimen consisted of PBMCs, obtained from a glioma patient whose treatment included an IDH1 peptide vaccine. The sequence was obtained from a man aged 35 to 55 with glioma.

CDR3 region: CASTLLNTEAFF. CDR3 sequence (DNA): TGTGCCAGCACCCTACTGAACACTGAAGCTTTCTTT. The genes are TRBV13 and TRBJ1-1; D is undetermined. Per germline, CDR1 PRHDT and CDR2 FYEKMQ (reference sequence). Trimming removed 7 bases at V and 0 bases at J, with 6 bases between. This CDR3 is 12 amino acids long.